Listed below are T cell receptor beta chains from one sample, sequenced in a study of blood T cells in healthy people across ages. TCRdb called the 5' RACE reads again in MiXCR, with one record for every CDR3 protein. The sample contains 1.5 million to 2 million distinct CDR3 sequences, about 39% of which appear only once. Input material: blood. All receptors come from a human donor in good health. Both conserved end residues are part of each CDR3. Each record gives: D gene, clone size, J gene, V gene, CDR3 DNA, CDR3 protein. The D gene is left open where the match is weak. Only some rows state a clone size, as once, few, many or a class for expanded clones.

D gene: TRBD2; clone size: few; J gene: TRBJ2-2; V gene: TRBV4-2; CDR3 DNA: TGTGCCAGCAGCCAAGCAGGCGGGGGGACCGGGGAGCTGTTTTTT; CDR3 protein: CASSQAGGGTGELFF
D gene: .; clone size: .; J gene: TRBJ2-1; V gene: TRBV7-9; CDR3 DNA: TGTGCCAGCAGCTTAGTCTACTGGTCTGAGCAGTTCTTC; CDR3 protein: CASSLVYWSEQFF
D gene: TRBD1; clone size: .; J gene: TRBJ2-1; V gene: TRBV3-1; CDR3 DNA: TGTGCCAGCAGCCAGCTGGGACAGGAATTCAATGAGCAGTTCTTC; CDR3 protein: CASSQLGQEFNEQFF
D gene: TRBD1; clone size: .; J gene: TRBJ1-1; V gene: TRBV19; CDR3 DNA: TGTGCCAGTAGTCAGGGGGCGGTGGGCACTGAAGCTTTCTTT; CDR3 protein: CASSQGAVGTEAFF
D gene: .; clone size: .; J gene: TRBJ1-1; V gene: TRBV29-1; CDR3 DNA: TGCAGCGTTATCACGAGGGCGACTGAAGCTTTCTTT; CDR3 protein: CSVITRATEAFF
D gene: .; clone size: .; J gene: TRBJ1-1; V gene: TRBV5-1; CDR3 DNA: TGCGCCAGCAGCCGCAGTGCGGCGAACACTGAAGCTTTCTTT; CDR3 protein: CASSRSAANTEAFF
D gene: .; clone size: .; J gene: TRBJ1-1; V gene: TRBV10-3; CDR3 DNA: TGTGCCATCAGCTACGGGACGGCCAACACTGAAGCTTTCTTT; CDR3 protein: CAISYGTANTEAFF
D gene: .; clone size: .; J gene: TRBJ2-2; V gene: TRBV28; CDR3 DNA: TGTGCCAGCAGTTTGCCGGACCTGAACACCGGGGAGCTGTTTTTT; CDR3 protein: CASSLPDLNTGELFF
D gene: .; clone size: .; J gene: TRBJ2-3; V gene: TRBV6-6; CDR3 DNA: TGTGCCAGCATCGCCGACTGGGCAGATACGCAGTATTTT; CDR3 protein: CASIADWADTQYF
D gene: .; clone size: .; J gene: TRBJ2-6; V gene: TRBV5-6; CDR3 DNA: TGTGCCAGCAGCTCGGACGGCCTGTCTGGGGCCAACGTCCTGACTTTC; CDR3 protein: CASSSDGLSGANVLTF
D gene: .; clone size: few; J gene: TRBJ1-2; V gene: TRBV4-1; CDR3 DNA: TGCGCCAGCAGCCAGGGAGGACGCACATATAACTATGGCTACACCTTC; CDR3 protein: CASSQGGRTYNYGYTF
D gene: .; clone size: few; J gene: TRBJ2-7; V gene: TRBV2; CDR3 DNA: TGTGCCAGCAGTGAATTTGTGGGACTGCGAGACGAGCAGTACTTC; CDR3 protein: CASSEFVGLRDEQYF
D gene: .; clone size: few; J gene: TRBJ2-7; V gene: TRBV7-2; CDR3 DNA: TGTGCCAGCAGCGGACGACAGTTCTACGAGCAGTACTTC; CDR3 protein: CASSGRQFYEQYF
D gene: .; clone size: .; J gene: TRBJ1-1; V gene: TRBV29-1; CDR3 DNA: TGCAGCGGAATTGTGGTGGCTTCGGAAGCTTTCTTT; CDR3 protein: CSGIVVASEAFF
D gene: .; clone size: .; J gene: TRBJ1-2; V gene: TRBV20-1; CDR3 DNA: TGCAGTGCTCCACTGGGGGGGGCTAACTATGGCTACACCTTC; CDR3 protein: CSAPLGGANYGYTF
D gene: TRBD1; clone size: .; J gene: TRBJ1-6; V gene: TRBV20-1; CDR3 DNA: TGCAGTGCCAGAAGGCCGGGACAGATACTTTCACCCCTCCACTTT; CDR3 protein: CSARRPGQILSPLHF
D gene: TRBD2; clone size: few; J gene: TRBJ2-7; V gene: TRBV6-2/TRBV6-3; CDR3 DNA: TGTGCCAGCTTGGGACTAGCGGGGGTGCGCTCCTACGAGCAGTACTTC; CDR3 protein: CASLGLAGVRSYEQYF
D gene: TRBD1; clone size: .; J gene: TRBJ2-4; V gene: TRBV6-2/TRBV6-3; CDR3 DNA: TGTGCCAGCAGTGTGACAGGGGGCGCTTTGCGGGAGCAGTACTTC; CDR3 protein: CASSVTGGALREQYF
D gene: TRBD2; clone size: .; J gene: TRBJ2-3; V gene: TRBV4-3; CDR3 DNA: TGCGCCAGCAGCCAGTCCGGACTAGACACAGATGCGCAGTATTTT; CDR3 protein: CASSQSGLDTDAQYF
D gene: TRBD1; clone size: .; J gene: TRBJ2-2; V gene: TRBV7-2; CDR3 DNA: TGTGCCAGCCGGGACAGGAGAACCGGGGAGCTGTTTTTT; CDR3 protein: CASRDRRTGELFF
D gene: TRBD2; clone size: .; J gene: TRBJ2-5; V gene: TRBV10-3; CDR3 DNA: TGTGCCACCGGAAGCGGGGGTTTAGGGGAGACCCAGTACTTC; CDR3 protein: CATGSGGLGETQYF
D gene: TRBD1; clone size: .; J gene: TRBJ1-2; V gene: TRBV14; CDR3 DNA: TGTGCCAGCAGCCCGGGACAGGATCATGGCTACACCTTC; CDR3 protein: CASSPGQDHGYTF